Below are 9 T cell receptor beta chains sequenced from a single sample in a study of T cells after yellow fever vaccination. TCRdb ran MiXCR on the 5' RACE reads and lists one entry per CDR3 protein. The sample lists around 610,000 distinct CDR3 sequences, roughly 12% occurring once. This specimen consisted of PBMCs, obtained on the day of the yellow fever booster vaccination. The receptors shown here come from a man aged 25 to 45 who received the YFV17D yellow fever vaccine.

This clonotype occurred a few times. This rearrangement joins TRBV7-2 to TRBJ2-7, with a possible D match to TRBD1 (5 bases). Germline V CDR1 and CDR2: SGHTA, FQGNSA. Trimming stripped 5 bases from V and 6 bases from J, with 14 bases between. The length of the CDR3 is 13 residues. CDR3 amino acids: CASSPTGFREQYF. The CDR3 DNA sequence: TGTGCCAGCAGCCCTACAGGTTTTCGCGAGCAGTACTTC.

This clonotype was counted at least ten times. The rearrangement uses TRBV5-1 and TRBJ2-1, with 7 bases matching TRBD2. CDR3 length: 16 residues. Germline assignment: CDR1 SGHRS and CDR2 YFSETQ. Germline trimming cut 1 base from V and 1 base from J; bases unmatched to any gene: 5. The CDR3, as DNA: TGCGCCAGCAGCTTGACTAGCGCCGCGTCCTACAATGAGCAGTTCTTC. It translates to CASSLTSAASYNEQFF.

The chain joins TRBV7-9 to TRBJ1-6; 7 nucleotides match TRBD1. The V and J ends lost 1 base and 13 bases, in that order; junction bases with no gene match: 10. The CDR3 covers 15 residues. Germline V gene sequence: CDR1 SEHNR, CDR2 FQNEAQ (reference sequence). The CDR3 loop is CASSLERGREFPLHF. As DNA, the CDR3 is TGTGCCAGCAGCTTAGAAAGGGGGCGCGAGTTCCCCCTCCACTTT.

The gene calls are TRBV4-3 and TRBJ1-1; TRBD1 is a possible D gene (6 bases). The CDR3 contains 16 residues. The V end was cut by 0 bases, the J end by 4 bases, with 15 bases between. Germline values: CDR1 LGHNA, CDR2 YSLEER. The chain's CDR3 is CASSQDGGRRGTEAFF. The DNA for the CDR3 is TGCGCCAGCAGCCAAGATGGGGGGCGTCGGGGCACTGAAGCTTTCTTT.

In this sample, this clonotype turned up a few times. The V and J genes are TRBV20-1 and TRBJ1-5, with TRBD1 identical over 8 bases. V gave up 4 bases and J gave up 4 bases; unmatched junction bases: 6. The germline V gene encodes CDR1 DFQATT and CDR2 SNEGSKA (reference sequence). The CDR3 loop spans 14 amino acids. DNA of the CDR3: TGCAGTGCTATCCGGACAGGGTGGAATCAGCCCCAGCATTTT. This encodes CSAIRTGWNQPQHF.

The table lists this clonotype with many counts. As DNA, the CDR3 is TGTGCCAGCAGCCTGGGGACTAGCGCAGATACGCAGTATTTT. As protein: CASSLGTSADTQYF. J is TRBJ2-3 and V is TRBV12-3 or TRBV12-4, with 10 bases lining up with TRBD2. This CDR3 is 14 amino acids long. The junction had 4 bases not matched to a gene; V was cut back by 6 bases and J by 4 bases.

This clonotype has only a few counts. The V and J genes are TRBV7-2 and TRBJ2-3; no definite D call. The length of the CDR3 is 14 residues. Looked up from germline, CDR1 is SGHTA and CDR2 is FQGNSA. V shed 2 bases and J shed 2 bases, with 8 bases lying between them. DNA of the CDR3: TGTGCCAGCAGCTTAAAGGCCCTCACAGATACGCAGTATTTT. Protein sequence: CASSLKALTDTQYF.

V usage is TRBV12-3 or TRBV12-4 and J usage is TRBJ1-1, with 9 bases that match TRBD1. The V and J ends lost 7 bases and 5 bases, in that order; junction bases with no gene match: 5. The CDR3 is 13 residues long. The CDR3 here is CASTRTGETEAFF. The DNA for the CDR3 is TGTGCCAGCACCCGGACAGGGGAAACTGAAGCTTTCTTT.

This clonotype was observed a few times. CDR3 in DNA: TGCGCCAGCAGCTTCGGCCAGGACACAGATACGCAGTATTTT. It yields the protein CASSFGQDTDTQYF. V and J are TRBV5-1 and TRBJ2-3; D is uncertain. V lost 2 bases to trimming and J lost 2 bases, with 9 bases between them. This CDR3 spans 14 amino acids. From germline, CDR1 is SGHRS and CDR2 YFSETQ.